This T cell receptor beta chain was recovered during a study of graft-versus-host responses after intestinal transplantation. Profiling relied on immunoSEQ multiplex PCR, and the TCRdb table lists in-frame clones only, not all of them. Of roughly 100,000 clones in the sample, roughly 87% were seen once. V shed 2 bases, J shed 3 bases, and the junction held 5 bases outside the gene matches. CDR1 and CDR2 (germline): MNHNY, SVGAGI (reference sequence). CDR3 length: 15 residues. As to this clone: Antigen specificity is unknown.

This chain connects TRBV6-6 to TRBJ2-3; 7 positions agree with TRBD1. The TCR sequence derives from a human donor who received an intestinal transplant. This specimen was unstimulated CD4+ T cells sorted from spleen or lymph node cells, taken before intestinal transplant. This CDR3 reads CASSYPRQGTDTQYF. The CDR3 nucleotides are TGTGCCAGCAGTTACCCCAGACAGGGAACAGATACGCAGTATTTT.